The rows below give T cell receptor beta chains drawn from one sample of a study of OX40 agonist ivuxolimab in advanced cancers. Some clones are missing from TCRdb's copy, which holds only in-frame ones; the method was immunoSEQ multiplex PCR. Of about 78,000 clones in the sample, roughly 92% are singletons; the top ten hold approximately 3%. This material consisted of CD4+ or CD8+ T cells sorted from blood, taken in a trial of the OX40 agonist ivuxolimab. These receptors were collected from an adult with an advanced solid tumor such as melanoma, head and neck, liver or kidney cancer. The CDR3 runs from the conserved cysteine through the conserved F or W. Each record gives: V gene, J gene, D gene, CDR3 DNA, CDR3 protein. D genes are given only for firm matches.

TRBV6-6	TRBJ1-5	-	TGTGCCAGCAGTCCCTTATTACATCAGCCCCAGCATTTT	CASSPLLHQPQHF
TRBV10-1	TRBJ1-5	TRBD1	TGCGCCAGCAGTGAGCAAAGCGGGACAGGGATCGATCAGCCCCAGCATTTT	CASSEQSGTGIDQPQHF
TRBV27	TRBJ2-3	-	TGTGCCAGCAGGGGGGCCAGCGGGGGCAGGGGGCTTTTCAGCACAGATACGCAGTATTTT	CASRGASGGRGLFSTDTQYF
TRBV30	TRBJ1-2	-	TGTGCCTGGAGTCCACGAAGGGTTTCCCTTGGCTACACCTTC	CAWSPRRVSLGYTF
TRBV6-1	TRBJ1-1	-	TGTGCCAGCAGTAAGACAGGCTTTGAAGCTTTCTTT	CASSKTGFEAFF
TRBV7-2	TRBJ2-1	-	TGTGCCAGCAGCTTAGGGGGGGTGCGAAGGGATGAGCAGTTCTTC	CASSLGGVRRDEQFF
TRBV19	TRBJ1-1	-	TGTGCCAGTAGTCAAAACAGGGCGAACACTGAAGCTTTCTTT	CASSQNRANTEAFF
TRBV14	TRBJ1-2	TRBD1	TGTGCCAGCAGCATGGGACAGAACTATGGCTACACCTTC	CASSMGQNYGYTF
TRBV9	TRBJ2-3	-	TGTGCCAGCAGCGTAGTTTCTAGCACAGATACGCAGTATTTT	CASSVVSSTDTQYF
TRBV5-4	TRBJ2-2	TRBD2	TGTGCCAGCAACCTTAAGGCCAGCGGGAGCTCGAGCACCGGGGAGCTGTTTTTT	CASNLKASGSSSTGELFF
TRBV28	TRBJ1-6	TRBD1	TGTGCCAGCAGCCCCGGGACAGGGGGGAAACCCCTCCACTTT	CASSPGTGGKPLHF
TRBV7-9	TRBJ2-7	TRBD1	TGTGCCAGCACTAAACCGACAGGGTACGAGCAGTACTTC	CASTKPTGYEQYF
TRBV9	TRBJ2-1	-	TGTGCCAGCAGCGTAGGAGGGAGCTACAATGAGCAGTTCTTC	CASSVGGSYNEQFF
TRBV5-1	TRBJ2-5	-	TGCGCCAGCAGCTTGGTGGCAGAGACCCAGTACTTC	CASSLVAETQYF
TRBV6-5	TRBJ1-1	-	TGTGCCTCCAGCCCGGGGCCAAGGGCTGAAGCTTTCTTT	CASSPGPRAEAFF
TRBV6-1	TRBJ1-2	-	TGTGCCAGCAGTGAGACGGAACTGTATGGCTACACCTTC	CASSETELYGYTF
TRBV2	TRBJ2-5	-	TGTGCCAGCAGTTGGACAGAGGAGACCCAGTACTTC	CASSWTEETQYF
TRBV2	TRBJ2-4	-	TGTGCCAGCACTAGGACCCAAAACATTCAGTACTTC	CASTRTQNIQYF
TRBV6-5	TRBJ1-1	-	TGTGCCAGCAGACAGGGTCCGGCTGAAGCTTTCTTT	CASRQGPAEAFF
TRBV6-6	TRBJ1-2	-	TGTGCCAGCAGTGTCCGGACACCCGACTACACCTTC	CASSVRTPDYTF
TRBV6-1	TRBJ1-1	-	TGTGCCAGCACCCGGGATGTGAACACTGAAGCTTTCTTT	CASTRDVNTEAFF
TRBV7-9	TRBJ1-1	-	TGTGCCAGCAGCGCGAACAGGGTTGCAGCTTTCTTT	CASSANRVAAFF
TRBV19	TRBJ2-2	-	TGTGCCAGTGAAGGGGGTCCGTTTAACCGGGATAACACCGGGGAGCTGTTTTTT	CASEGGPFNRDNTGELFF
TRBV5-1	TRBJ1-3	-	TGCGCCAGCAGCTTGAGGGCCAGGACCAACTCTGGAAACACCATATATTTT	CASSLRARTNSGNTIYF